The T cell receptor (beta chain) described here comes from a study of post-analysis software for immune sequencing data. Study at large: Relapsing-remitting, secondary progressive and progressive-relapsing courses of multiple sclerosis were included. Study findings and constraints: Controls had significantly higher normalized Chao1 diversity than multiple sclerosis patients. Five TRBV segments, TRBV5-6, TRBV5-1 and TRBV20-1 among them, were found more frequent in patients than controls. Clustering by F measure revealed strong co-clustering among samples prepared together in one batch.

Trimming took 5 bases from V and 0 from J; bases not matched to a gene: 6. The CDR3 contains 16 residues. In germline, CDR1 is MNHNY, CDR2 SVGAGI (reference sequence). cDNA libraries of TCR beta carried unique molecular identifiers. Each sample of roughly 0.95 to 10 million input T cells yielded about 500,000 cDNA molecules, so each molecule approximated one T cell. Each CDR3 protein is one row after TCRdb ran MiXCR on the PCR reads. The sample includes some 890,000 distinct CDR3 sequences, approximately 53% seen only once; the top ten take 4.6%. As regards this clonotype: The antigen is undetermined.

The sequencing input was blood. The receptor was derived from a girl aged 10 to 17 with multiple sclerosis. The chain carries TRBV6-6 and TRBJ1-4; 7 positions match TRBD1. CDR3 protein: CASSRDSYATNEKLFF. For the CDR3, the DNA is TGTGCCAGCAGTCGGGACAGCTATGCAACTAATGAAAAACTGTTTTTT.